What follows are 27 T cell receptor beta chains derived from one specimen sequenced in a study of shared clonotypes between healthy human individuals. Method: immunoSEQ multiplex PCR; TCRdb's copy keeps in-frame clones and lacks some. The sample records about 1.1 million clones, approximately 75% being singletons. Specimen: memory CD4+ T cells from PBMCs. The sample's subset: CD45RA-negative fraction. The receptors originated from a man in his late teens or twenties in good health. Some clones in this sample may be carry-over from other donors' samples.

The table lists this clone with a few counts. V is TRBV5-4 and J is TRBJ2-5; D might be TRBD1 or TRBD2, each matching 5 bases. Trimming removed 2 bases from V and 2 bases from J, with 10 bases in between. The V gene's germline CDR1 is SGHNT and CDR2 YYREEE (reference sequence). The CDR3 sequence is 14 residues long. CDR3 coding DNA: TGTGCCAGCAGCTTTGGGACCCAACAAGAGACCCAGTACTTC. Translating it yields CASSFGTQQETQYF.

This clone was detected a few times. CDR3 loop: CASSDRGSRNEQFF. CDR3 nucleotide sequence: TGTGCCAGCAGTGATCGCGGGAGTAGAAATGAGCAGTTCTTC. V usage is TRBV2 and J usage is TRBJ2-1, with 7 bases fitting TRBD2. Germline loops: CDR1 SNHLY, CDR2 FYNNEI. The CDR3 totals 14 residues. After removal of 3 bases from V and 7 bases from J, the junction contained 6 bases not matched to a gene.

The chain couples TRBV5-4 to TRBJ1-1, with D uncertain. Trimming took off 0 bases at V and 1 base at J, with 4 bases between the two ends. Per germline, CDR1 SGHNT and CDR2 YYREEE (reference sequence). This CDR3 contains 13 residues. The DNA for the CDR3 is TGTGCCAGCAGCTTGGACACGAACACTGAAGCTTTCTTT. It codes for CASSLDTNTEAFF.

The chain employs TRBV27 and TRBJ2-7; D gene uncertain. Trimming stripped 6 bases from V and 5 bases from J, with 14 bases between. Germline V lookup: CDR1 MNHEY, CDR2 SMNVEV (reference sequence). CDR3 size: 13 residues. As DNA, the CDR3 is TGTGCCAGCAGCAAACAAAACGGGCACGAGCAGTACTTC. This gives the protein CASSKQNGHEQYF.

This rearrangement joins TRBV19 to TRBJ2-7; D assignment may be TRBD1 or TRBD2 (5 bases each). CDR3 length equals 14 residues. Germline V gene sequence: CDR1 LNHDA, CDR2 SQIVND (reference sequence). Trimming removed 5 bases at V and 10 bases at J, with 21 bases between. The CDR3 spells CASSVRGPRASQYF. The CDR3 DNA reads TGTGCCAGTAGTGTACGGGGACCCCGGGCGAGCCAGTACTTC.

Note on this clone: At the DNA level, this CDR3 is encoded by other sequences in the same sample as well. The CDR3 here is CASSEARGAGQPQHF. The CDR3 coding sequence is TGTGCCAGCAGTGAAGCGCGGGGCGCGGGGCAGCCCCAGCATTTT. The chain joins TRBV2 to TRBJ1-5, with D possibly being TRBD1 (5 bases). V lost 0 bases and J 7 bases, leaving 13 bases between the germline ends. Germline CDR1 is SNHLY and CDR2 is FYNNEI. The CDR3 totals 15 residues.

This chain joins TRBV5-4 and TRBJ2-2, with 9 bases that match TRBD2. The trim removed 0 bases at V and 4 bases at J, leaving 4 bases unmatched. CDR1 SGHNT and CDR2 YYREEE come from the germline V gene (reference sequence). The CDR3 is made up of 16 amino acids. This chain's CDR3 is CASSLVAGGPTGELFF. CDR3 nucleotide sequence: TGTGCCAGCAGCTTGGTGGCGGGAGGGCCCACCGGGGAGCTGTTTTTT.

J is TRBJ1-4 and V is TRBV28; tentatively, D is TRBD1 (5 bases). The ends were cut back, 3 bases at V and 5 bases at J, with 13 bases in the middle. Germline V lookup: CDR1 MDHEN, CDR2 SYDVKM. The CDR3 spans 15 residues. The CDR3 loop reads CASSFSAGWNEKLFF. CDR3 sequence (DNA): TGTGCCAGCAGTTTTTCAGCAGGGTGGAATGAAAAACTGTTTTTT.

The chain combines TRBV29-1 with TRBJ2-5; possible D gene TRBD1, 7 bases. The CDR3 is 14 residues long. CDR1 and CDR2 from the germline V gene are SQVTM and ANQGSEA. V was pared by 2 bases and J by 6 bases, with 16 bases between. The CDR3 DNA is TGCAGCGTTGAACGCTGGAGGGGGCAAAAGACCCAGTACTTC. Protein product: CSVERWRGQKTQYF.

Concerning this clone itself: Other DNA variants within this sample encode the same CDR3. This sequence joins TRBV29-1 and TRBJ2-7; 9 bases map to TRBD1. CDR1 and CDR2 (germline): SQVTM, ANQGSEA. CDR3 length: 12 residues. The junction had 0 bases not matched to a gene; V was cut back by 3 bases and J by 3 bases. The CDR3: CSVEGQGYEQYF. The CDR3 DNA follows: TGCAGCGTTGAGGGACAGGGCTACGAGCAGTACTTC.

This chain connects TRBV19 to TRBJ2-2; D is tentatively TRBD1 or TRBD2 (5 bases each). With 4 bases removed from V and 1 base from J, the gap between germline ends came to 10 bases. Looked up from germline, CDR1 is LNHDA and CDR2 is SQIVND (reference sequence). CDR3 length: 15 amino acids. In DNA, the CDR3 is TGTGCCAGTAGTACCCCAGGGAGGAACACCGGGGAGCTGTTTTTT. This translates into CASSTPGRNTGELFF.

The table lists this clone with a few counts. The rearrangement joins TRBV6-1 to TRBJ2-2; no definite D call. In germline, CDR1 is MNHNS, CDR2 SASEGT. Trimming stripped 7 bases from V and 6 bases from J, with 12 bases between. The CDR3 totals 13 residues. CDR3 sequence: CASTKLTPGELFF. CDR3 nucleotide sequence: TGTGCCAGCACCAAGTTAACCCCCGGGGAGCTGTTTTTT.

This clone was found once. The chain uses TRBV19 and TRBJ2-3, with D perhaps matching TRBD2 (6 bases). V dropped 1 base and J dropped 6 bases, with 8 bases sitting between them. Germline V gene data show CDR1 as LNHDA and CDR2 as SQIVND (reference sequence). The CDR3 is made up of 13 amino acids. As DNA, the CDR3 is TGTGCCAGTAGTATAGCTGGGGGGGATACGCAGTATTTT. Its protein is CASSIAGGDTQYF.

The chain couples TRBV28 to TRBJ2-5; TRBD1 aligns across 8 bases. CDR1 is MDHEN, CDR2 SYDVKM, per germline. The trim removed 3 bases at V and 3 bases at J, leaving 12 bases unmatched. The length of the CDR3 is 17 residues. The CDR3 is CASSLDRQGQLKETQYF. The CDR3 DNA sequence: TGTGCCAGCAGTTTGGACCGACAGGGGCAATTGAAAGAGACCCAGTACTTC.

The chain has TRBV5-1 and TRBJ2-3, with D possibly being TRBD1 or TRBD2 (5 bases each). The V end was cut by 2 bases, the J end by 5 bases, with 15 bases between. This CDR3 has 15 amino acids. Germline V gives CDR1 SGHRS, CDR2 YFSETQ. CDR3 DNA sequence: TGCGCCAGCAGCTTATGGGACGGTCTGGAAGATACGCAGTATTTT. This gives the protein CASSLWDGLEDTQYF.

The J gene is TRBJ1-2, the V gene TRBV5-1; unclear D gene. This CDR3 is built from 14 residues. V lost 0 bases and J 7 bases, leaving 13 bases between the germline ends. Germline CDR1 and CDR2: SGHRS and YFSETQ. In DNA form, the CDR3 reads TGCGCCAGCAGCTTGGATGTGGAACCGCGTGGCTACACCTTC. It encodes CASSLDVEPRGYTF.

The DNA of the CDR3 is TGTGCCAGCAGTCCAACGGACGGGACCAATCAGCCCCAGCATTTT. This encodes CASSPTDGTNQPQHF. This rearrangement joins TRBV28 to TRBJ1-5; weak D call: TRBD1 (5 bases). CDR3 length: 15 amino acids. The germline V gene has CDR1 MDHEN and CDR2 SYDVKM. V was clipped by 5 bases and J by 3 bases, with 14 bases between them.

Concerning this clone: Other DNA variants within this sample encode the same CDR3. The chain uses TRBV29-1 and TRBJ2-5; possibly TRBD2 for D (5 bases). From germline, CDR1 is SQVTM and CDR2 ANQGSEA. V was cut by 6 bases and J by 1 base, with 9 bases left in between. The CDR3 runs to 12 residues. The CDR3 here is CSVDGLQETQYF. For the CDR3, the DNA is TGCAGCGTAGACGGACTCCAAGAGACCCAGTACTTC.

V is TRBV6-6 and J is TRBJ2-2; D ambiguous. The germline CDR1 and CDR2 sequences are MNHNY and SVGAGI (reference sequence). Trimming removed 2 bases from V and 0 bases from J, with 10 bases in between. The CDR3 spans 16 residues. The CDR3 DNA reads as TGTGCCAGCAGTTACCCGGCACGGGCGAACACCGGGGAGCTGTTTTTT. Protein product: CASSYPARANTGELFF.

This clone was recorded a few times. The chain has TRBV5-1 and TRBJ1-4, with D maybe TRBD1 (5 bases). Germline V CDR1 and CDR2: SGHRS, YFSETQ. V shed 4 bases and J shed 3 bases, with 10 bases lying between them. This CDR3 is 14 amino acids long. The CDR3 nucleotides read TGCGCCAGCAGCAACGGGGCGGCTAATGAAAAACTGTTTTTT. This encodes CASSNGAANEKLFF.

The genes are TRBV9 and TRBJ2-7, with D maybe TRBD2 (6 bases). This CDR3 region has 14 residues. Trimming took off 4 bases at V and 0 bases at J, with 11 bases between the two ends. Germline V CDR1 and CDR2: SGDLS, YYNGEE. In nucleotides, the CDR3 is TGTGCCAGCAGCCCTAGCGAATACTCCTACGAGCAGTACTTC. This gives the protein CASSPSEYSYEQYF.

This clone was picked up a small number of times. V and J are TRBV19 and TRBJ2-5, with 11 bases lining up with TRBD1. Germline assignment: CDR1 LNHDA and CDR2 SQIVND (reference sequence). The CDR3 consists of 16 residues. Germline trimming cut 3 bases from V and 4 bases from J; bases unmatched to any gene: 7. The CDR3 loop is CASSIPGQGVVETQYF. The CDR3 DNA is TGTGCCAGTAGTATTCCGGGACAGGGGGTGGTAGAGACCCAGTACTTC.

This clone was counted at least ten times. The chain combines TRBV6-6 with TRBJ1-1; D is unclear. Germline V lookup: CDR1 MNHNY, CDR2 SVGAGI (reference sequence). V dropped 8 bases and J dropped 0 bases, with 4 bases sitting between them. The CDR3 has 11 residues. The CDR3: CASALNTEAFF. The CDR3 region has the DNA TGTGCCAGCGCCTTGAACACTGAAGCTTTCTTT.

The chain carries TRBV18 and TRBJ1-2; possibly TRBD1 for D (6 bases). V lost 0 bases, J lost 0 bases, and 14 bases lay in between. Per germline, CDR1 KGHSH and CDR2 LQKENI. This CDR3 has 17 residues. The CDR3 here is CASSPPGRGLANYGYTF. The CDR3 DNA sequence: TGTGCCAGCTCACCACCGGGCAGGGGCCTCGCTAACTATGGCTACACCTTC.

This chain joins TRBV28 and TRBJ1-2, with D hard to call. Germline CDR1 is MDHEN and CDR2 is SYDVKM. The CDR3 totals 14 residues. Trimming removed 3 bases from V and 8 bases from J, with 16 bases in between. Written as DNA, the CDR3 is TGTGCCAGCAGTTTCCCCGGGCAGTATGGCGGCTACACCTTC. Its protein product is CASSFPGQYGGYTF.

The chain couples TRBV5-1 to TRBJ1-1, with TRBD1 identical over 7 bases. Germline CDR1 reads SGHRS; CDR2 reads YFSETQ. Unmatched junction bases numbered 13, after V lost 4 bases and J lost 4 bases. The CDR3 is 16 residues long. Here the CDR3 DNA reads TGCGCCAGCAGCGAAAGTTACAGGGGAAGGGGCACTGAAGCTTTCTTT. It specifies CASSESYRGRGTEAFF.

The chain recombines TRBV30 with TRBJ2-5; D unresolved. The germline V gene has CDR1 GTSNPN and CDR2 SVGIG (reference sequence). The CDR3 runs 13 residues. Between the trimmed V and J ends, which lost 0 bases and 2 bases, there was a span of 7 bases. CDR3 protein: CAWSVVRQETQYF. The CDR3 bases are TGTGCCTGGAGTGTAGTGCGGCAAGAGACCCAGTACTTC. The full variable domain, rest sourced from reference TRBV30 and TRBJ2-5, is SQTIHQWPATLVQPVGSPLSLECTVEGTSNPNLYWYRQAAGRGLQLLFYSVGIGQISSEVPQNLSASRPQDRQFILSSKKLLLSDSGFYLCAWSVVRQETQYFGPGTRLLVL.